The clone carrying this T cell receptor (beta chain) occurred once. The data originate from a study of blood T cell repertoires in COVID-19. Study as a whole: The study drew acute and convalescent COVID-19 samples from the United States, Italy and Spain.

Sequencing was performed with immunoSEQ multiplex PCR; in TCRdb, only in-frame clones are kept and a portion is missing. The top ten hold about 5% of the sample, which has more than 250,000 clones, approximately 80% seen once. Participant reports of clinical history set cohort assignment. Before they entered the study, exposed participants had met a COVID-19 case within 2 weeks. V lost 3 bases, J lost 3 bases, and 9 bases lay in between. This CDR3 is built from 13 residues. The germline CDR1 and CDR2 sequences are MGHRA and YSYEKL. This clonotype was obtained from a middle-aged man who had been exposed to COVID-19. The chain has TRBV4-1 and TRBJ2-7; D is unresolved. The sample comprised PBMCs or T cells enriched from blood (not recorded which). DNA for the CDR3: TGCGCCAGCAGCCAGAGGTTGGTCTACGAGCAGTACTTC. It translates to CASSQRLVYEQYF.